This TCR beta chain was identified in a study of blood T cell repertoires in COVID-19 (dated by TCRdb to 2019 to 2021). Context from the whole study: The collaborator samples originated in the United States, Italy and Spain and spanned the acute and convalescent phases of COVID-19. Deeply sampled blood TCRbeta repertoires from subjects exposed to, actively infected with, or recovered from COVID-19 were included in the dataset. The repertoires were released in a freely available public database meant as a resource for research on the immune response to SARS-CoV-2. Nearly every sample came with metadata listing a de-identified subject ID, COVID-19 status, age in years and sex. The prospective study material was composed of cDNA or gDNA derived from T cells, B-cell-depleted T cells, or PBMCs. Samples were obtained from the ongoing ImmuneRACE study (first 160 participants) and from some 1,300 subjects provided by 6 global collaborators. Where available, HLA class I and class II types were obtained from metadata supplied by the sample provider rather than from assay-based typing. Study-level results and caveats: How much clinical and demographic metadata was included differed by source and by participant, and the metadata was provided uncurated.

CDR1 and CDR2 are read off the germline V gene (reference sequence) as SGHKS and YYEKEE. The CDR3 numbers 16 residues from cysteine through phenylalanine. The kept DNA is CDR3 alone, 48 bases in frame from the first base. The V end gives up 0 bases and the J end 2 bases, leaving 5 bases in the junction not matched to a gene. Points on this clone: Its antigen is not yet known. No clone much larger than this one lies a single base away; base qualities are absent.

TCRbeta CDR3 regions were amplified from genomic DNA by means of the immunoSEQ Assay, a bias-controlled multiplex PCR. In the paper's pipeline: Within the assay, amplification of reference gene primers was used to estimate how many nucleated cells each sample contained. Sequence reads were collapsed and filtered to measure the absolute abundance of every unique TCRbeta CDR3 rearrangement. For each sample, productive Simpson clonality was calculated by taking the square root of Simpson's diversity index across productive rearrangements. TCRdb re-hosts the immuneACCESS table, in-frame sequences only. Its copies lack some clones; in the studies checked, an unresolved V gene accounts for under half of them, and the cause for the rest is not known. That table supplies the V and J calls and clone size; D and trimming were determined from the DNA. The sample has 310,000 or so clones on record, about 88% of them singletons. The ten largest clonotypes hold around 11% of the sample.

One collaborating source in Seattle enrolled patients while the patients were actively infected and followed the patients over time throughout the course of disease. Whole blood was collected in K2EDTA tubes by collaborating institutions according to the institutions' own protocols. For TCRbeta analysis, collaborator samples were shipped as frozen whole blood, as isolated PBMCs, or as DNA extracted from either sample type. Rearrangement joined TRBV5-5 to TRBJ2-1, and TRBD2 matches 7 of the central bases. The specimen sequenced was peripheral blood. The receptor comes from a woman in her twenties or thirties with COVID-19, enrolled during active disease. The CDR3 region has the sequence CASSLELADTYNEQFF. At the DNA level, the sequence is TGTGCCAGCAGCTTGGAGCTAGCGGATACCTACAATGAGCAGTTCTTC.